Following are 10 T cell receptor beta chains from one sample sequenced in a study of cytomegalovirus exposure and HLA in healthy donors. Primers: 60 Vbeta forward and 13 Jbeta reverse. Only in-frame clones appear in the TCRdb table, and some are missing; sequencing was by immunoSEQ multiplex PCR. This table has 100,000 to 120,000 clones, approximately 86% appearing once. Sequencing was done on a sample of PBMCs. These receptors originate from a man aged 40-50 years in good health and CMV-seronegative.

The chain joins TRBV27 to TRBJ1-3; unclear D gene. The V end lost 3 bases, the J end lost 2 bases, and 5 bases lay between the germline ends. The CDR3 extends over 13 amino acids. Germline CDR1 MNHEY, CDR2 SMNVEV (reference sequence). The CDR3 nucleotides read TGTGCCAGCAGTTTTCAGGCTGGAAACACCATATATTTT. This translates into CASSFQAGNTIYF.

This clone has a single count. The chain combines TRBV19 with TRBJ1-1; TRBD1 agrees at 7 bases. CDR3 length: 14 amino acids. The germline V gene encodes CDR1 LNHDA and CDR2 SQIVND (reference sequence). Trimming removed 7 bases from V and 4 bases from J; junction bases left unmatched: 9. CDR3 coding DNA: TGTGCCAGTACCTTGACAGGGATGGGCACTGAAGCTTTCTTT. This codes for CASTLTGMGTEAFF.

The rearrangement joins TRBV28 to TRBJ2-3, with TRBD1 matching over 8 bases. This CDR3 comprises 16 residues. Losses at the gene ends were 5 bases for V and 0 bases for J; bases not matched to a gene: 7. CDR1 is MDHEN, CDR2 SYDVKM, per germline. CDR3 bases: TGTGCCAGCAGTATCCAGCAGGGGGCTAGCACAGATACGCAGTATTTT. Translation: CASSIQQGASTDTQYF.

The chain recombines TRBV19 with TRBJ1-1; D unclear. Trimming removed 7 bases at V and 8 bases at J, with 20 bases between. In germline, CDR1 is LNHDA, CDR2 SQIVND (reference sequence). CDR3 length equals 14 residues. The CDR3 reads CASTPTFGLREAFF. CDR3 DNA: TGTGCCAGTACCCCTACCTTTGGGCTTCGGGAAGCTTTCTTT.

The rearrangement links TRBV15 to TRBJ2-3; D might be TRBD2 (6 bases). From germline, CDR1 is LNHNV and CDR2 YYDKDF (reference sequence). Trimming removed 3 bases at V and 2 bases at J, with 9 bases between. The CDR3 runs to 14 residues. CDR3 nucleotides: TGTGCCACCAGCAGGGGGGGAGCCACAGATACGCAGTATTTT. Amino acid sequence: CATSRGGATDTQYF.

V usage is TRBV2 and J usage is TRBJ1-5, with 9 bases fitting TRBD1. Germline V gene data show CDR1 as SNHLY and CDR2 as FYNNEI. The CDR3 sequence is 17 residues long. With V trimmed by 4 bases and J by 4 bases, 11 bases remained unmatched. CDR3 amino acids: CASSGSDRGGRNQPQHF. The CDR3 DNA is TGTGCCAGCAGTGGATCGGACAGGGGCGGTCGGAATCAGCCCCAGCATTTT.

The rearrangement links TRBV5-1 to TRBJ1-6; 7 nucleotides agree with TRBD1. V gave up 4 bases and J gave up 4 bases; unmatched junction bases: 5. Germline-derived CDR1 and CDR2 are SGHRS and YFSETQ. The length of the CDR3 is 15 residues. The CDR3 nucleotides read TGCGCCAGCAGCCCGGGACAGTCTTATAATTCACCCCTCCACTTT. As protein: CASSPGQSYNSPLHF.

The genes are TRBV9 and TRBJ2-7; 8 bases agree with TRBD2. V was clipped by 4 bases and J by 9 bases; unmatched bases: 18. This CDR3 region has 16 residues. Looked up from germline, CDR1 is SGDLS and CDR2 is YYNGEE. The CDR3 region is CASSPRGDSGVSAQYF. DNA for the CDR3: TGTGCCAGCAGCCCACGGGGGGATAGCGGGGTCTCTGCGCAGTACTTC. Full variable domain (missing parts from reference TRBV9 and TRBJ2-7): DSGVTQTPKHLITATGQRVTLRCSPRSGDLSVYWYQQSLDQGLQFLIQYYNGEERAKGNILERFSAQQFPDLHSELNLSSLELGDSALYFCASSPRGDSGVSAQYFGPGTRLTVT.

V is TRBV30 and J is TRBJ2-2, with 11 bases that match TRBD2. The ends lost 1 base at V and 5 bases at J; junction bases unmatched: 3. Germline V gene lookup returns CDR1 GTSNPN and CDR2 SVGIG (reference sequence). This CDR3 has 15 amino acids. CDR3 in amino acids: CAWSGRLAGTGELFF. As DNA, the CDR3 is TGTGCCTGGAGTGGTAGACTAGCGGGGACCGGGGAGCTGTTTTTT.

This clone has more than one count but fewer than ten. The chain couples TRBV10-2 to TRBJ1-3, with 7 nucleotides matching TRBD1. This CDR3 comprises 13 residues. From germline, CDR1 is WSHSY and CDR2 SAAADI. The junction had 1 base not matched to a gene; V was cut back by 5 bases and J by 3 bases. For the CDR3, the DNA is TGCGCCAGCAGTTGGGACAGTGGAAACACCATATATTTT. This encodes CASSWDSGNTIYF.